What follows is one TCR beta chain and its context. The antigen remains undetermined. This sample is drawn from a study of cytomegalovirus exposure and HLA in healthy donors. For the study at large: Earlier findings included about 120 million unique TCR beta sequences obtained from about 179 million T cells. About 85 million unique TCRs from HLA-typed donors were held in an early release of data. Study-wide results and limits: Cytomegalovirus-associated status was assigned to roughly 160 TCR beta chains.

V dropped 5 bases and J dropped 7; count of bases not matched to a gene: 3. The V gene's germline CDR1 is MNHEY and CDR2 SVGAGI. The CDR3 is 12 amino acids. With 60 Vbeta and 13 Jbeta primers, the PCR was carried out. In the original analysis: In a later analysis, approximately 73 million unique TCR beta chains included roughly 11 million shared by two or more donors. Libraries were prepared by immunoSEQ multiplex PCR; TCRdb keeps only in-frame clonotypes and omits some of them. The DNA gave D and trimming, while V, J and clone size come from that table. The data hold about 90,000 clones, with more than 60% observed a single time.

This clonotype was obtained from a man between 25 and 39 years old in good health and CMV-seronegative. The chain links TRBV6-5 to TRBJ1-1; 8 positions match TRBD1. The specimen sequenced was PBMCs. The CDR3 loop is CASSQTGVEAFF. The CDR3 nucleotides read TGTGCCAGCAGTCAGACAGGGGTTGAAGCTTTCTTT.